The next 21 T cell receptor beta chains were all read from a single sample in a study of immune cell composition in non-small cell lung cancer. The repertoire was sequenced with immunoSEQ multiplex PCR; TCRdb's copy has only in-frame clones and lacks some. The sample shows around 3,100 clones, roughly 88% of them seen only once. The sample consisted of lung tumor tissue. The receptors were gathered from a human donor with non-small cell lung cancer.

The chain employs TRBV10-3 and TRBJ2-7; 14 bases line up with TRBD2. CDR3 length: 15 residues. From germline, CDR1 is ENHRY and CDR2 SYGVKD. The V gene end was trimmed by 5 bases and the J gene end by 3 bases; junction bases not matched to a gene: 3. The CDR3 here is CAISPGLAGGYEQYF. The CDR3 DNA is TGTGCCATCAGTCCAGGACTAGCGGGGGGCTACGAGCAGTACTTC.

The chain carries TRBV7-8 and TRBJ1-2, with 7 bases identical to TRBD1. The CDR3 length is 15 residues. The junction had 4 bases not matched to a gene; V was cut back by 1 base and J by 2 bases. Germline V gives CDR1 SGHVS, CDR2 FQNEAQ. The CDR3 DNA is TGTGCCAGCAGCTTAGAGGAGGGGGCGAACTATGGCTACACCTTC. As protein: CASSLEEGANYGYTF. The full variable domain, completed using reference TRBV7-8 and TRBJ1-2, is GAGVSQSPRYKVAKRGQDVALRCDPISGHVSLFWYQQALGQGPEFLTYFQNEAQLDKSGLPSDRFFAERPEGSVSTLKIQRTQQEDSAVYLCASSLEEGANYGYTFGSGTRLTVV.

The chain employs TRBV19 and TRBJ2-3; tentative D call: TRBD2 (6 bases). The V end lost 2 bases, the J end lost 0 bases, and 9 bases lay between the germline ends. Germline values: CDR1 LNHDA, CDR2 SQIVND (reference sequence). This CDR3 has 15 residues. This CDR3 reads CASSIPGDSTDTQYF. The CDR3 nucleotides read TGTGCCAGTAGTATACCGGGAGACAGCACAGATACGCAGTATTTT.

V is TRBV15 and J is TRBJ2-6; possible D gene TRBD2, 5 bases. The CDR3 runs 15 residues. In germline, CDR1 is LNHNV, CDR2 YYDKDF (reference sequence). The V and J ends lost 6 bases and 0 bases respectively, with 9 bases between them. CDR3 nucleotides: TGTGCCACCAGTCAAGGAGGCTCTGGGGCCAACGTCCTGACTTTC. It is translated as CATSQGGSGANVLTF.

This clone was counted only a few times. This sequence joins TRBV2 and TRBJ2-1; 10 positions agree with TRBD2. The CDR3 runs to 17 residues. The germline gives CDR1 SNHLY, CDR2 FYNNEI. The junction had 6 bases not matched to a gene; V was cut back by 2 bases and J by 2 bases. In nucleotides, the CDR3 is TGTGCCAGCAGTGAATTTAAGCGGGGGGGAACCTACAATGAGCAGTTCTTC. Residues: CASSEFKRGGTYNEQFF.

The rearrangement joins TRBV6-5 to TRBJ1-2; D is unclear. The CDR3 is 15 amino acids. From germline, CDR1 is MNHEY and CDR2 SVGAGI. The V gene lost 4 bases and the J gene lost 4 bases, with 16 bases spanning the gap. Here the CDR3 reads CASSLGSDIVYGYTF. The DNA for the CDR3 is TGTGCCAGCAGTTTGGGGAGTGACATAGTCTATGGCTACACCTTC.

The J gene is TRBJ2-1, the V gene TRBV11-3, with 16 nucleotides matching TRBD2. The germline V gene encodes CDR1 SGHNT and CDR2 YENEEA. Trimming cost V 5 bases and J 9 bases; bases outside gene matches: 7. This CDR3 is built from 16 residues. The CDR3 here is CASSEGLAGGRGEQFF. In nucleotides, the CDR3 is TGTGCCAGCAGCGAGGGACTAGCGGGAGGGCGTGGTGAGCAGTTCTTC.

V usage is TRBV5-1 and J usage is TRBJ2-7, with D maybe TRBD1 (6 bases). The ends were cut back, 2 bases at V and 2 bases at J, with 14 bases in the middle. Germline CDR1 is SGHRS and CDR2 is YFSETQ. The CDR3 consists of 15 residues. CDR3 protein: CASSLGGVGTYEQYF. CDR3 in DNA: TGCGCCAGCAGCTTAGGGGGAGTAGGCACCTACGAGCAGTACTTC.

This clone was counted a few times. V usage is TRBV5-4 and J usage is TRBJ2-3; D perhaps matches TRBD1 (5 bases). The germline V and J ends were trimmed by 4 bases and 0 bases, with 15 bases remaining between them. This CDR3 comprises 16 residues. CDR1 and CDR2 (germline): SGHNT, YYREEE (reference sequence). CDR3 bases: TGTGCCAGCAGCCGCCGAGTACAGGAAAGCACAGATACGCAGTATTTT. It yields the protein CASSRRVQESTDTQYF.

This chain joins TRBV29-1 and TRBJ2-1, with TRBD2 matching 9 bases. Germline-derived CDR1 and CDR2 are SQVTM and ANQGSEA. Unmatched junction bases numbered 10, after V lost 7 bases and J lost 3 bases. The CDR3 has 15 residues. CDR3 amino acids: CSALGGGVYYNEQFF. CDR3 sequence (DNA): TGCAGCGCCCTGGGCGGGGGGGTCTACTACAATGAGCAGTTCTTC.

The chain employs TRBV4-1 and TRBJ2-5; 15 nucleotides match TRBD2. Germline CDR1 reads MGHRA; CDR2 reads YSYEKL. This CDR3 comprises 19 residues. Trimming cost V 3 bases and J 0 bases; bases outside gene matches: 8. The CDR3 loop reads CASSHPGLAGGPDQETQYF. CDR3 bases: TGCGCCAGCAGCCACCCCGGACTAGCGGGAGGGCCGGACCAAGAGACCCAGTACTTC.

This clone was seen just once. The chain carries TRBV4-1 and TRBJ1-4; possibly TRBD1 for D (6 bases). Germline assignment: CDR1 MGHRA and CDR2 YSYEKL. The V and J ends lost 4 bases and 7 bases respectively, with 10 bases between them. The CDR3 runs 13 residues. DNA for the CDR3: TGCGCCAGCAGCCGAGGGGGGGGTGAAAAACTGTTTTTT. It codes for CASSRGGGEKLFF.

The CDR3 DNA is TGTGCCGTTCTAGCGGGGGGTTTGAGCGGGGAGCTGTTTTTT. It translates to CAVLAGGLSGELFF. J is TRBJ2-2 and V is TRBV6-6; 11 bases match TRBD2. CDR1 is MNHNY, CDR2 SVGAGI, per germline (reference sequence). V trimming: 11 bases; J trimming: 7 bases; junction bases outside the gene matches: 9. The length of the CDR3 is 14 residues.

This chain uses TRBV2 with TRBJ2-3, with D possibly being TRBD1 (6 bases). The ends were cut back, 5 bases at V and 1 base at J, with 10 bases in the middle. CDR1 and CDR2 from the germline V gene are SNHLY and FYNNEI. This CDR3 has 14 residues. CDR3 nucleotides: TGTGCCAGCAGTAAACAGGGCCGCACAGATACGCAGTATTTT. Protein product: CASSKQGRTDTQYF.

The rearrangement uses TRBV19 and TRBJ1-1; D not certain. V was pared by 6 bases and J by 1 base, with 21 bases between. Per germline, CDR1 LNHDA and CDR2 SQIVND (reference sequence). The CDR3 extends over 17 amino acids. Here the CDR3 reads CASSFSISGLGNTEAFF. For the CDR3, the DNA is TGTGCCAGTAGCTTCTCGATCAGTGGACTGGGGAACACTGAAGCTTTCTTT.

This clone was counted between two and nine times. The V gene is TRBV4-1, the J gene TRBJ1-6; D is uncertain. V lost 1 base, J lost 0 bases, and 16 bases lay in between. Germline-derived CDR1 and CDR2 are MGHRA and YSYEKL. This CDR3 contains 19 residues. The CDR3 DNA is TGCGCCAGCAGCCAAGCCCGGGTTCCTACGAGCTCCTATAATTCACCCCTCCACTTT. As protein: CASSQARVPTSSYNSPLHF.

In nucleotides, the CDR3 is TGTGCCTGGAGGAAGGGGGATTGGGCGGATTCACCCCTCCACTTT. It codes for CAWRKGDWADSPLHF. The chain is built from TRBV30 and TRBJ1-6; D is perhaps TRBD1 (6 bases). V shed 3 bases and J shed 8 bases, with 17 bases lying between them. The CDR3 totals 15 residues. Germline values: CDR1 GTSNPN, CDR2 SVGIG (reference sequence).

The chain combines TRBV6-5 with TRBJ1-2, with 11 bases identical to TRBD1. The CDR3 spans 12 residues. V lost 7 bases to trimming and J lost 7 bases; unmatched junction nucleotides: 2. Germline values: CDR1 MNHEY, CDR2 SVGAGI. CDR3 in DNA: TGTGCCAGCACTGGGACAGGGGGTGGCTACACCTTC. It translates to CASTGTGGGYTF.

This sequence joins TRBV14 and TRBJ1-1, with TRBD1 matching over 7 bases. Germline V gene sequence: CDR1 SGHDN, CDR2 FVKESK. The J segment lost 0 bases and the V segment lost 4 bases, leaving 11 bases of the junction unmatched. This CDR3 has 17 amino acids. The CDR3 nucleotides are TGTGCCAGCAGCCCCCGACAGGGATGGAATATGAACACTGAAGCTTTCTTT. Its translation is CASSPRQGWNMNTEAFF.

With respect to this clone: An end of the junction does not agree with germline; a read error may underlie this. V gene TRBV7-7 combines with J gene TRBJ2-1; D might be TRBD1 (5 bases). Germline V gene data show CDR1 as SSHAT and CDR2 as FNYEAQ (reference sequence). The CDR3 covers 13 residues. As DNA, the CDR3 is TGTGCTAGCAGTTTTCAAGGGGACAATGAGCAGTTCTTC. This codes for CASSFQGDNEQFF.

Sample share makes this clone large. The V gene is TRBV6-1, the J gene TRBJ2-7; TRBD1 aligns across 10 bases. Germline-derived CDR1 and CDR2 are MNHNS and SASEGT. With 7 bases clipped from V and 3 bases from J, the junction kept 9 bases outside the gene matches. The CDR3 runs to 15 residues. The chain's CDR3 is CASKLRQGANYEQYF. The CDR3 coding sequence is TGTGCCAGCAAACTAAGACAGGGGGCTAACTACGAGCAGTACTTC.